This T cell receptor (beta chain) was found in a study of T cell changes during pregnancy in multiple sclerosis. Generated by immunoSEQ multiplex PCR, the TCRdb table keeps only in-frame clones and is missing some. The sample includes 70,000 or so clones, 85% to 95% of them seen just once. The germline gives CDR1 MGHRA, CDR2 YSYEKL. This CDR3 region has 17 residues. Trimming removed 0 bases from V and 5 bases from J, with 19 bases in between. V is TRBV4-1 and J is TRBJ1-1; possibly TRBD1 for D (5 bases). The source was CD4+ T cells from peripheral blood mononuclear cells, collected after pregnancy. The TCR originated in a female donor with multiple sclerosis, enrolled in a pregnancy study. DNA for the CDR3: TGCGCCAGCAGCCAAGATAGGCGCAGGGTTTCGCGGACTGAAGCTTTCTTT. This codes for CASSQDRRRVSRTEAFF.